These T cell receptor beta chains were read from a single sample in a study of blood T cell repertoires in COVID-19. The method was immunoSEQ multiplex PCR; TCRdb's version includes in-frame clones alone and lacks a portion of them. The sample lists roughly 290,000 clones, over 75% occurring once. The sample taken for sequencing was PBMCs or T cells enriched from blood (not recorded which). These receptors were obtained from a man aged 30 to 39 who had recovered from COVID-19. Both conserved end residues are trimmed from each CDR3.

V gene,CDR3 protein
TRBV7-3,ASSIDRGSSYEQY
TRBV29-1,SGGGPSSYEQY
TRBV7-3,ASSWDDRGDGYT
TRBV20-1,SASYRGSGNTIY
TRBV19,ASSFGGVNEQF
TRBV12-5,ASGLASVLRNEKLF
TRBV20-1,SASLTSGGYGYT
TRBV7-8,ASSLDRDSGGDGYT
TRBV5-4,ASSADGGINGYT
TRBV7-2,ASSLGQFYGYT
TRBV3-1/TRBV3-2,ASSQEGQGFGGYT
TRBV27,ASSSGSYEQY
TRBV11-3,ASSPGLAGGSEQY
TRBV12-3/TRBV12-4,ASSLGTVYEQY
TRBV7-2,ASSLTISSYEQY
TRBV27,ASSPITSGLAGGGWF
TRBV25-1,ASSSEGVVSPLH
TRBV7-9,ASSLDRDLNYGYT
TRBV19,ASSTGQDRYEQY
TRBV12-3/TRBV12-4,ASRHWDRDGYT
TRBV30,AFLQSRGAF
TRBV7-9,ASSSGTGDEKLF
TRBV5-6,ASSFFAGAQGYT
TRBV29-1,SVVQGTVSRGTDTQY
TRBV11-2,ASSLEWGLETQY
TRBV7-2,ASSFTLAGGLNEQF
TRBV7-8,ASSGGGTDTQY
TRBV24-1,ATSVNLGTANSGANVLT
TRBV29-1,SVNGQGSYEQY
TRBV18,ASSPLADAEDGYT
TRBV6-5,ASSRDIYSNQPQH
TRBV30,AWSSGGVGEQF
TRBV7-9,ASSASGVGEKLF
TRBV3-1/TRBV3-2,ASSVKDRVYGYT
TRBV3-1/TRBV3-2,ASSQTDRGRGNTIY
TRBV9,ASSPKTGGAGANVLT
TRBV29-1,SVSSGTGGEGT
TRBV7-8,ASSDRGLSYGYT
TRBV6-5,ASSPQPNSNQPQH
TRBV7-8,ASSLGFGGATQY
TRBV6-5,ASRALQGSNSPLH
TRBV9,ASSVGASIHEQF
TRBV12-3/TRBV12-4,ASSSRGTDTQY
TRBV5-4,ASRPGGGYTEAF
TRBV5-1,ASSLFLGDTQY
TRBV9,ASSGRTGGYGYT
TRBV6-5,ASSYYSGQRDNEQF
TRBV7-6,ASSSGQTINEKLF
TRBV30,AWSVGQGTEAF
TRBV27,ASSYGTGSEQY